Presented here are 6 T cell receptor beta chains from one specimen sequenced in a study of shared clonotypes between healthy human individuals (dated by TCRdb to the early 2020s). Library method: the immunoSEQ multiplex PCR assay. TCRdb provides this immuneACCESS table in a form limited to in-frame rearrangements. Some clones are lacking; in checked studies, under half of them reflect an unresolved V gene, and why the rest are absent is not known. The sample includes a few million clones, with approximately 93% observed a single time. The ten largest make up about 0.41% of the sample. Sequenced sample: naive CD4+ T cells from PBMCs. According to the study, the label for this sample's cell subset or site signals: CD45RA+ positively selected. The receptor source for this set is a man aged 18 to 30 in good health. Some clones in this sample may be carry-over from other donors' samples.

This clone was seen only once. The sample has other DNA sequences that encode this CDR3 too. The chain recombines TRBV10-3 with TRBJ1-2; D may be TRBD1 (5 bases). V dropped 2 bases and J dropped 2 bases, with 6 bases sitting between them. The CDR3 contains 13 residues. Per the germline V gene, CDR1 is ENHRY and CDR2 is SYGVKD. The CDR3 coding sequence is TGTGCCATCAGTGAGGGGGGAAACTATGGCTACACCTTC. Amino acid sequence: CAISEGGNYGYTF.

The gene calls are TRBV27 and TRBJ2-6, with 7 bases matching TRBD1. Unmatched junction bases numbered 2, after V lost 4 bases and J lost 2 bases. The CDR3 has 15 residues. Germline V gene lookup returns CDR1 MNHEY and CDR2 SMNVEV (reference sequence). For the CDR3, the DNA is TGTGCCAGCAGTTCAGACAGGGCTGGGGCCAACGTCCTGACTTTC. Protein product: CASSSDRAGANVLTF. Full variable domain (missing parts from reference TRBV27 and TRBJ2-6): EAQVTQNPRYLITVTGKKLTVTCSQNMNHEYMSWYRQDPGLGLRQIYYSMNVEVTDKGDVPEGYKVSRKEKRNFPLILESPSPNQTSLYFCASSSDRAGANVLTFGAGSRLTVL.

The rearrangement uses TRBV18 and TRBJ2-7, with D maybe TRBD1 (5 bases). The CDR3 loop spans 15 amino acids. The V end lost 3 bases, the J end lost 3 bases, and 15 bases lay between the germline ends. Germline CDR1 KGHSH, CDR2 LQKENI. The CDR3 loop is CASSPGPGTFYEQYF. CDR3 nucleotides: TGTGCCAGCTCACCGGGGCCTGGCACTTTCTACGAGCAGTACTTC.

The CDR3 sequence is CASSQDWNDETQYF. CDR3 bases: TGTGCCAGCAGCCAAGATTGGAACGATGAGACCCAGTACTTC. The V and J genes are TRBV4-2 and TRBJ2-5; D gene unclear. Trimming cost V 0 bases and J 5 bases, with 10 bases left between them. CDR1 LGHNA and CDR2 YNFKEQ come from the germline V gene. The CDR3 covers 14 residues.

V and J are TRBV5-5 and TRBJ2-7; no definite D call. V was shortened by 0 bases and J by 1 base, with 8 bases between the two germline ends. The CDR3 contains 14 residues. Per germline, CDR1 SGHKS and CDR2 YYEKEE (reference sequence). The CDR3 nucleotides are TGTGCCAGCAGCTTGGTTCCGAATTCCTACGAGCAGTACTTC. It encodes CASSLVPNSYEQYF.

The chain links TRBV2 to TRBJ1-4; 7 bases align to TRBD1. V lost 3 bases, J lost 8 bases, and 15 bases stayed unmatched. Germline lookup yields CDR1 SNHLY and CDR2 FYNNEI. The length of the CDR3 is 17 residues. The CDR3 sequence is CASSDPIGTAGEEKLFF. The CDR3, as DNA: TGTGCCAGCAGTGATCCTATAGGGACAGCCGGCGAGGAAAAACTGTTTTTT.